The 6 T cell receptor beta chains given below trace back to one sample, sequenced in a study of OX40 agonist ivuxolimab in advanced cancers. The library was made by the immunoSEQ multiplex PCR assay. TCRdb retrieved this table from immuneACCESS and kept in-frame rearrangements only. Not all clones are present; in checked studies, unresolved V genes account for under half, and no reason is known for the remainder. The sample table shows some 70,000 clones, and roughly 90% are seen once. The leading ten clones occupy around 1.1% of the sample. Sequencing used CD4+ or CD8+ T cells sorted from blood, obtained in a trial of the OX40 agonist ivuxolimab. Receptors were obtained from an adult with an advanced solid tumor such as melanoma, head and neck, liver or kidney cancer.

The chain links TRBV27 to TRBJ1-4, with unresolved D. CDR1 and CDR2 (germline): MNHEY, SMNVEV (reference sequence). This CDR3 spans 14 amino acids. Trimming left V 2 bases short and J 8 bases short, with 12 bases between. CDR3 nucleotide sequence: TGTGCCAGCAGTTTAGCCCTCAAGGGCGAAAAACTGTTTTTT. Amino acid sequence: CASSLALKGEKLFF.

There are a few counts of this clone. This chain connects TRBV5-1 to TRBJ2-1; possibly TRBD1 or TRBD2 for D (5 bases each). V shed 4 bases and J shed 8 bases, with 19 bases lying between them. CDR1 and CDR2 from the germline V gene are SGHRS and YFSETQ. This CDR3 region has 15 residues. The chain's CDR3 is CASSPRDGLIDEQFF. As DNA, the CDR3 is TGCGCCAGCAGCCCCCGGGACGGGCTAATCGATGAGCAGTTCTTC.

This chain joins TRBV9 and TRBJ2-3; D call uncertain. Per germline, CDR1 SGDLS and CDR2 YYNGEE. The CDR3 totals 12 residues. V was clipped by 3 bases and J by 5 bases, with 7 bases between them. CDR3 loop: CASSAIGDTQYF. CDR3 sequence (DNA): TGTGCCAGCAGCGCCATAGGAGATACGCAGTATTTT. Full variable domain (outside the CDR3, taken from reference TRBV9 and TRBJ2-3): DSGVTQTPKHLITATGQRVTLRCSPRSGDLSVYWYQQSLDQGLQFLIQYYNGEERAKGNILERFSAQQFPDLHSELNLSSLELGDSALYFCASSAIGDTQYFGPGTRLTVL.

This chain connects TRBV5-1 to TRBJ1-2; 7 bases are shared with TRBD1. The CDR3 runs to 14 residues. V shed 4 bases and J 3 bases; nucleotides not matched to a gene: 6. Per germline, CDR1 SGHRS and CDR2 YFSETQ. CDR3 in DNA: TGCGCCAGCAGCACTGGACAGGCAGACTATGGCTACACCTTC. It translates to CASSTGQADYGYTF.

This sequence joins TRBV7-9 and TRBJ2-7; 16 positions agree with TRBD2. The ends lost 5 bases at V and 6 bases at J; junction bases unmatched: 7. The CDR3 sequence is 16 residues long. The germline gives CDR1 SEHNR, CDR2 FQNEAQ (reference sequence). The CDR3 region has the DNA TGTGCCAGCAGCCGGGGACTAGCGGGGGGGACCTCCGAGCAGTACTTC. Translation: CASSRGLAGGTSEQYF.

The chain is built from TRBV9 and TRBJ2-3; weak D call: TRBD2 (5 bases). V was shortened by 1 base and J by 5 bases, with 14 bases between the two germline ends. From germline, CDR1 is SGDLS and CDR2 YYNGEE. This CDR3 has 15 amino acids. The DNA of the CDR3 is TGTGCCAGCAGCGTAAGTAGCGACCACCTAGATACGCAGTATTTT. This sequence encodes CASSVSSDHLDTQYF.